The 13 T cell receptor beta chains below come from one sample, sequenced in a study of patients and donors after allogeneic stem cell transplantation. TCRdb redid the calling of the RT-PCR reads with MiXCR, one entry per CDR3 protein. The sample yields 400,000 to 450,000 distinct CDR3 sequences, roughly 17% seen once. Sequencing was performed on blood, either unsorted or a sorted T cell fraction (not recorded which). These receptors came from a human donor who was either an allogeneic HSCT recipient or a stem cell or donor lymphocyte infusion donor (not recorded which). It is not recorded whose cells these are; they may come from a transplant donor.

The J gene is TRBJ2-2, the V gene TRBV29-1; 8 positions agree with TRBD1. With V trimmed by 6 bases and J by 4 bases, 7 bases remained unmatched. This CDR3 has 14 amino acids. Germline CDR1 is SQVTM and CDR2 is ANQGSEA. CDR3 residues: CSVGGQASTGELFF. CDR3 in DNA: TGCAGCGTGGGGGGACAGGCGAGCACCGGGGAGCTGTTTTTT.

The chain couples TRBV2 to TRBJ2-1; TRBD2 is a possible D gene (5 bases). Germline CDR1 SNHLY, CDR2 FYNNEI. The CDR3 spans 15 residues. The germline V and J ends were trimmed by 8 bases and 5 bases, with 19 bases remaining between them. DNA for the CDR3: TGTGCCAGCCAACCGTCGGGCGGGTGGAACAATGAGCAGTTCTTC. Translating it yields CASQPSGGWNNEQFF. Filled out from reference TRBV2 and TRBJ2-1, the complete variable domain reads EPEVTQTPSHQVTQMGQEVILRCVPISNHLYFYWYRQILGQKVEFLVSFYNNEISEKSEIFDDQFSVERPDGSNFTLKIRSTKLEDSAMYFCASQPSGGWNNEQFFGPGTRLTVL.

The V call is TRBV4-1, the J call TRBJ2-1, with 8 bases lining up with TRBD2. V shed 3 bases and J 7 bases; nucleotides not matched to a gene: 8. Looked up from germline, CDR1 is MGHRA and CDR2 is YSYEKL. The CDR3 is 15 residues long. CDR3 residues: CASSHPGGRGNEQFF. The CDR3 DNA reads TGCGCCAGCAGCCACCCGGGGGGGCGGGGTAATGAGCAGTTCTTC.

The rearrangement joins TRBV7-3 to TRBJ2-1; no definite D call. Germline CDR1 SGHTA, CDR2 FQGTGA. This CDR3 contains 13 residues. Trimming removed 1 base at V and 9 bases at J, with 10 bases between. CDR3 sequence reads: CASSLRAESEQFF. The CDR3 DNA reads as TGTGCCAGCAGCTTAAGGGCGGAATCTGAGCAGTTCTTC.

This clonotype was picked up a small number of times. The V gene is TRBV27, the J gene TRBJ2-5; D possibly corresponds to TRBD1 (6 bases). The CDR3 totals 15 residues. Germline CDR1 and CDR2: MNHEY and SMNVEV (reference sequence). V lost 11 bases and J 4 bases, leaving 23 bases between the germline ends. CDR3 protein: CASGGWGSGVETQYF. CDR3 nucleotides: TGTGCCTCCGGCGGGTGGGGCTCAGGGGTAGAGACCCAGTACTTC.

The chain recombines TRBV6-1 with TRBJ2-1, with 7 bases matching TRBD1. V lost 6 bases and J lost 0; bases outside the gene matches: 11. This CDR3 has 17 residues. The germline CDR1 and CDR2 sequences are MNHNS and SASEGT. The chain's CDR3 is CASRDRQGFSSYNEQFF. The CDR3 DNA reads as TGTGCCAGCAGGGATAGACAGGGCTTCAGCTCCTACAATGAGCAGTTCTTC.

V is TRBV27 and J is TRBJ2-2, with TRBD1 matching over 8 bases. CDR1 and CDR2 from the germline V gene are MNHEY and SMNVEV (reference sequence). This CDR3 comprises 16 residues. Losses at the gene ends were 6 bases for V and 2 bases for J; bases not matched to a gene: 8. CDR3 DNA: TGTGCCAGCAGGCTTCTAACAGGGGGTAACACCGGGGAGCTGTTTTTT. Translated: CASRLLTGGNTGELFF.

This clonotype was seen at least ten times. The junction does not match germline at one end; this may be a read error. The gene calls are TRBV7-7 and TRBJ2-2; 7 nucleotides line up with TRBD1. The CDR3 consists of 13 residues. In germline, CDR1 is SSHAT, CDR2 FNYEAQ (reference sequence). CDR3 amino acids: CASSFTGAGELFF. The CDR3 nucleotides are TGTGCTAGCAGCTTCACAGGGGCCGGGGAGCTGTTTTTT.

V is TRBV7-2 and J is TRBJ2-2, with 9 bases aligning to TRBD1. This CDR3 contains 17 residues. Losses at the gene ends were 2 bases for V and 0 bases for J; bases not matched to a gene: 4. The germline V gene encodes CDR1 SGHTA and CDR2 FQGNSA. The CDR3 protein is CASSLKRTGANTGELFF. The CDR3 bases are TGTGCCAGCAGCTTAAAAAGGACAGGGGCGAACACCGGGGAGCTGTTTTTT. Full variable domain (outside the CDR3, taken from reference TRBV7-2 and TRBJ2-2): GAGVSQSPSNKVTEKGKDVELRCDPISGHTALYWYRQSLGQGLEFLIYFQGNSAPDKSGLPSDRFSAERTGGSVSTLTIQRTQQEDSAVYLCASSLKRTGANTGELFFGEGSRLTVL.

The rearrangement links TRBV24-1 to TRBJ2-1, with D unresolved. The CDR3 totals 19 residues. Germline lookup yields CDR1 KGHDR and CDR2 SFDVKD. The V end was cut by 2 bases, the J end by 0 bases, with 19 bases between. CDR3 sequence reads: CATSDSIEHRGFSYNEQFF. In DNA, the CDR3 is TGTGCCACCAGTGATTCGATCGAACACAGAGGCTTCTCCTACAATGAGCAGTTCTTC.

This chain uses TRBV12-3 or TRBV12-4 with TRBJ2-7; tentatively, D is TRBD1 (6 bases). The CDR3 has 15 amino acids. V was clipped by 2 bases and J by 3 bases, with 14 bases between them. CDR3 region: CASSLSRGDYYEQYF. Written as DNA, the CDR3 is TGTGCCAGCAGTTTATCCAGGGGAGACTACTACGAGCAGTACTTC.

This chain uses TRBV18 with TRBJ2-3; D might be TRBD2 (6 bases). Trimming took 1 base from V and 2 from J, leaving 19 bases between them. This CDR3 region has 18 residues. Germline CDR1 reads KGHSH; CDR2 reads LQKENI. CDR3 loop: CASSPLPRTKRFTDTQYF. The CDR3 DNA sequence: TGTGCCAGCTCACCACTCCCTCGGACTAAGCGTTTCACAGATACGCAGTATTTT. The full variable domain, with the rest looked up from reference TRBV18 and TRBJ2-3, is NAGVMQNPRHLVRRRGQEARLRCSPMKGHSHVYWYRQLPEEGLKFMVYLQKENIIDESGMPKERFSAEFPKEGPSILRIQQVVRGDSAAYFCASSPLPRTKRFTDTQYFGPGTRLTVL.

This clonotype was seen a handful of times. The rearrangement uses TRBV5-1 and TRBJ2-3; perhaps D is TRBD1 or TRBD2 (6 bases each). Deletions cut 2 bases from V and 6 bases from J, with 19 bases between. Germline loops: CDR1 SGHRS, CDR2 YFSETQ. This CDR3 has 16 amino acids. The CDR3 DNA reads TGCGCCAGCAGCTTCGGTAGGGGGAGACGGGGGGATACGCAGTATTTT. Protein product: CASSFGRGRRGDTQYF.